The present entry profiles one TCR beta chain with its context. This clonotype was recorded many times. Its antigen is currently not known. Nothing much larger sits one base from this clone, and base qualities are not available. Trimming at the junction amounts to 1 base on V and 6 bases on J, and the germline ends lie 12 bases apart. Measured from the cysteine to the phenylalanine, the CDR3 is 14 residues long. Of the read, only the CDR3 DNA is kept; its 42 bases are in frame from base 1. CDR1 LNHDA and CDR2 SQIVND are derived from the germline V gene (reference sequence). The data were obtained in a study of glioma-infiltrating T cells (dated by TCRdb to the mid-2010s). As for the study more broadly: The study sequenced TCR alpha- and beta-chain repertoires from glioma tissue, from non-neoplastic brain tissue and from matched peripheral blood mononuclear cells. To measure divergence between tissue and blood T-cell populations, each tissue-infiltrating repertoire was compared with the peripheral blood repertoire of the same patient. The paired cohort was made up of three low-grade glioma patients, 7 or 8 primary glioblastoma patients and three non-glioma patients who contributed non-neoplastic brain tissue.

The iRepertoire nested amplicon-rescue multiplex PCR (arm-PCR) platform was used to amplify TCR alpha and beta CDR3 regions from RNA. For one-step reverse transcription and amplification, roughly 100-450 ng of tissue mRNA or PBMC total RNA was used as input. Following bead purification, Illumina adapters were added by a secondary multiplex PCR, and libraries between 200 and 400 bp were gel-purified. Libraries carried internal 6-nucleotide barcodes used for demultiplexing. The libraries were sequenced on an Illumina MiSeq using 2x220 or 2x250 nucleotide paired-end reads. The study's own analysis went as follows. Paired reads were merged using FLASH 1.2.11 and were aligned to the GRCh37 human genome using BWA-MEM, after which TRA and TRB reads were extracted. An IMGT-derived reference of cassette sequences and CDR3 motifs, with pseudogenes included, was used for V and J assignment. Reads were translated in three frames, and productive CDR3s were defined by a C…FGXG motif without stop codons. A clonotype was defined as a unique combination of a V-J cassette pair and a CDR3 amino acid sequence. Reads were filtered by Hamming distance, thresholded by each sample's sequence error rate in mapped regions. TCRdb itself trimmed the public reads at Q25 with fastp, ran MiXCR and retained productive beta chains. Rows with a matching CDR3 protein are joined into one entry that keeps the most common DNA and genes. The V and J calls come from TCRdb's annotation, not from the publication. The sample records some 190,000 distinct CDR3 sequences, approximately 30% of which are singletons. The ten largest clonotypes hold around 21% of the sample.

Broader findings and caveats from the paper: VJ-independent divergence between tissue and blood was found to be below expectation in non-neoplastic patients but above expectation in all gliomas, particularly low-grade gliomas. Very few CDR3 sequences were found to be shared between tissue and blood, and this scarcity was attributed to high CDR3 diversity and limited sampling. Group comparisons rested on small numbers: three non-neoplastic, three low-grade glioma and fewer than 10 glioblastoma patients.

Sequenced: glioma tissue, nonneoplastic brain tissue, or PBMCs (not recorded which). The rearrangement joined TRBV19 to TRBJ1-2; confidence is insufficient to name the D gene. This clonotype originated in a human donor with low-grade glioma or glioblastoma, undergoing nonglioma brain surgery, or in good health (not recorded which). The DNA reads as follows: TGTGCCAGTAGTATAGGGAGGACCATACATGGCTACACCTTC. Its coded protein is CASSIGRTIHGYTF.